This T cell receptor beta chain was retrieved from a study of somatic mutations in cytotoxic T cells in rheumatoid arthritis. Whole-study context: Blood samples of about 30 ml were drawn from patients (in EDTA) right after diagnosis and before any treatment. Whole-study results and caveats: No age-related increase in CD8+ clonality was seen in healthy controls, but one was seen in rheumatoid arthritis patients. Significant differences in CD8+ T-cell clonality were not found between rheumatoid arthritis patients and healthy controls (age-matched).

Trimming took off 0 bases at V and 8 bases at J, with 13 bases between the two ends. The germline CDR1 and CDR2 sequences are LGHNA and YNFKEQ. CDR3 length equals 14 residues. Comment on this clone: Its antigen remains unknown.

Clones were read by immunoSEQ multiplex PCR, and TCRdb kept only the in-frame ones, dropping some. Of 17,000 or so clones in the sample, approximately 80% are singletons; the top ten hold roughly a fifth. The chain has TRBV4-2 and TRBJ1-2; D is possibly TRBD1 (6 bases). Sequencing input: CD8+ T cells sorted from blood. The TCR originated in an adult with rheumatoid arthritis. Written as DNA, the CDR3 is TGTGCCAGCAGCCAAGAGGGACATCCTGAAGGCTACACCTTC. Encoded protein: CASSQEGHPEGYTF.